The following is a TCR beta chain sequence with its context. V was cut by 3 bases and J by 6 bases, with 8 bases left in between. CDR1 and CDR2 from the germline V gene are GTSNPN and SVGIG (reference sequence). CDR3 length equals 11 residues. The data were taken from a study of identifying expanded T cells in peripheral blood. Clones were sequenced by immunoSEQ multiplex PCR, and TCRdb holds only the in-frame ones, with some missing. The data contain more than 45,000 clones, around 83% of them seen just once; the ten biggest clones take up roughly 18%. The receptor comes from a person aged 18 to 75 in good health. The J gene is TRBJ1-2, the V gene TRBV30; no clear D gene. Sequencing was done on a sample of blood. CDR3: CAWSGVHGYTF. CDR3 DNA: TGTGCCTGGAGCGGGGTACATGGCTACACCTTC. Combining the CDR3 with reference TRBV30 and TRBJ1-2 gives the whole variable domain SQTIHQWPATLVQPVGSPLSLECTVEGTSNPNLYWYRQAAGRGLQLLFYSVGIGQISSEVPQNLSASRPQDRQFILSSKKLLLSDSGFYLCAWSGVHGYTFGSGTRLTVV.